This T cell receptor beta chain came from a study of cytomegalovirus exposure and HLA in healthy donors. Study-wide points: CMV serostatus was the sole immune exposure data available. Based on reports, TCR beta sequences accurately predicted HLA-A and HLA-B alleles for most subjects. The study found most TCR sequences rare, yet found some public TCRs in many donors. Highly shared variants forming one cluster were likely a sequencing artifact.

The table lists this clone with a few counts. The antigen remains undetermined. Amplification used 60 Vbeta primers and 13 Jbeta primers. Method: immunoSEQ multiplex PCR; TCRdb's copy keeps in-frame clones and lacks some. The table lists about 220,000 clones, roughly 87% of them singletons. The CDR3 loop spans 15 amino acids. Germline loops: CDR1 KGHSH, CDR2 LQKENI. V shed 6 bases, J shed 2 bases, and the junction held 5 bases outside the gene matches. The genes are TRBV18 and TRBJ2-3, with 10 bases identical to TRBD1. The specimen sequenced was PBMCs. This clonotype was sampled from a man aged 40-49 years in good health and CMV-seropositive. This CDR3 is CASSPGQGTTDTQYF. For the CDR3, the DNA is TGTGCCAGCTCCCCGGGACAGGGGACCACAGATACGCAGTATTTT.